A single sample is the source of the 9 T cell receptor beta chains below, sequenced in a study of Ad26.COV2.S vaccination and SARS-CoV-2 variants. Assay used: immunoSEQ multiplex PCR; TCRdb lists only in-frame clones, some missing. Of some 350,000 clones in the sample, roughly 90% were seen once. Stated treatment: some 20 received Ad26.COV2.S at low or high dose, single or two shots; roughly five received placebo; per-sample allocation not given. Sampling happened 63 days after the first vaccine or placebo injection. The sample consisted of peripheral blood, taken in a trial of Ad26.COV2.S vaccine versus placebo. These receptors were collected from a person aged 18-60 years who received the Ad26.COV2.S COVID-19 vaccine or a placebo.

This chain uses TRBV9 with TRBJ1-3; no reliable D call. CDR3 length equals 16 residues. V lost 0 bases, J lost 0 bases, and 10 bases lay in between. The germline V gene has CDR1 SGDLS and CDR2 YYNGEE. DNA for the CDR3: TGTGCCAGCAGCGTAGGGAGCGTGGGCTCTGGAAACACCATATATTTT. This translates into CASSVGSVGSGNTIYF.

DNA for the CDR3: TGCGCCAGCAGCCAAGAAACTAGCTCCTATAATTCACCCCTCCACTTT. As protein: CASSQETSSYNSPLHF. The V and J genes are TRBV4-3 and TRBJ1-6; no reliable D call. Per the germline V gene, CDR1 is LGHNA and CDR2 is YSLEER. The CDR3 sequence is 16 residues long. V was trimmed by 0 bases and J by 0 bases, leaving 6 bases between them.

This sequence joins TRBV5-4 and TRBJ2-7; D possibly corresponds to TRBD1 (6 bases). V lost 2 bases, J lost 6 bases, and 15 bases lay in between. Germline loops: CDR1 SGHNT, CDR2 YYREEE (reference sequence). The CDR3 is 14 residues long. The CDR3 bases are TGTGCCAGCAGCTTTTACAGGGTAGACGGCGAGCAGTACGTC. It specifies CASSFYRVDGEQYV.

The genes are TRBV4-1 and TRBJ1-2; no definite D call. CDR1 and CDR2 (germline): MGHRA, YSYEKL. The CDR3 covers 15 residues. Trimming removed 0 bases from V and 1 base from J, with 9 bases in between. The CDR3 is CASSQELQINYGYTF. The CDR3 DNA sequence: TGCGCCAGCAGCCAAGAACTACAGATTAACTATGGCTACACCTTC.

The V and J genes are TRBV19 and TRBJ1-3; maybe TRBD1 (5 bases). CDR1 and CDR2 (germline): LNHDA, SQIVND (reference sequence). V lost 4 bases and J 4 bases, leaving 14 bases between the germline ends. CDR3 length: 15 amino acids. The CDR3 region is CASSTIDRGGNTIYF. The DNA of the CDR3 is TGTGCCAGTAGTACCATCGACAGAGGGGGAAACACCATATATTTT.

The chain's CDR3 is CASSAQSSGNTIYF. CDR3 coding DNA: TGTGCCAGCAGTGCTCAGAGCTCTGGAAACACCATATATTTT. The chain employs TRBV6-6 and TRBJ1-3, with D unresolved. Between the trimmed V and J ends, which lost 5 bases and 0 bases, there was a span of 8 bases. The germline CDR1 and CDR2 sequences are MNHNY and SVGAGI (reference sequence). The CDR3 spans 14 residues.

The chain links TRBV29-1 to TRBJ2-2; 8 bases map to TRBD2. The CDR3 is made up of 13 amino acids. Germline values: CDR1 SQVTM, CDR2 ANQGSEA. The V segment lost 4 bases and the J segment 7 bases; nucleotides outside the gene matches: 5. The CDR3 sequence is CSVGYTSGGELFF. CDR3 coding DNA: TGCAGCGTTGGCTATACTAGCGGCGGGGAGCTGTTTTTT.

V usage is TRBV10-3 and J usage is TRBJ1-4; 8 nucleotides line up with TRBD1. The V and J ends lost 4 bases and 7 bases, in that order; junction bases with no gene match: 14. Looked up from germline, CDR1 is ENHRY and CDR2 is SYGVKD. The CDR3 consists of 17 residues. The CDR3 region is CAISGPTPGGGSEKLFF. CDR3 DNA: TGTGCCATCAGTGGCCCTACCCCAGGGGGCGGTAGTGAAAAACTGTTTTTT.

The chain joins TRBV12-3 or TRBV12-4 to TRBJ2-7; D may be TRBD2 (5 bases). V was pared by 3 bases and J by 4 bases, with 10 bases between. CDR3 length: 13 amino acids. CDR3 in DNA: TGTGCCAGCAGTTTTAGCATAGCGTACGAGCAGTACTTC. Protein: CASSFSIAYEQYF.